Sequencing of this TCR beta chain was carried out in a study of monozygotic twins with cystic fibrosis. Study-level points and caveats: Shared CDR3 numbers were not associated with age, concordance or severity.

Of note for this clone: The antigen is undetermined.

Repertoires were generated with immunoSEQ multiplex PCR, while TCRdb's copy carries only in-frame clones and drops some. The data contain about 9,100 clones, about nine tenths of them singletons. The germline V gene has CDR1 LGHNA and CDR2 YNFKEQ. The V gene lost 4 bases and the J gene lost 2 bases, with 21 bases spanning the gap. This CDR3 region has 18 residues. The material sequenced was blood. This TCR was recovered from a boy between 2 and 10 years old with cystic fibrosis. The J gene is TRBJ1-3, the V gene TRBV4-2, with D possibly matching TRBD1 (5 bases). The CDR3, as DNA: TGTGCCAGCAGCCCGGGACCCCGGGGGAAGAGCACTGGAAACACCATATATTTT. Amino acids: CASSPGPRGKSTGNTIYF.